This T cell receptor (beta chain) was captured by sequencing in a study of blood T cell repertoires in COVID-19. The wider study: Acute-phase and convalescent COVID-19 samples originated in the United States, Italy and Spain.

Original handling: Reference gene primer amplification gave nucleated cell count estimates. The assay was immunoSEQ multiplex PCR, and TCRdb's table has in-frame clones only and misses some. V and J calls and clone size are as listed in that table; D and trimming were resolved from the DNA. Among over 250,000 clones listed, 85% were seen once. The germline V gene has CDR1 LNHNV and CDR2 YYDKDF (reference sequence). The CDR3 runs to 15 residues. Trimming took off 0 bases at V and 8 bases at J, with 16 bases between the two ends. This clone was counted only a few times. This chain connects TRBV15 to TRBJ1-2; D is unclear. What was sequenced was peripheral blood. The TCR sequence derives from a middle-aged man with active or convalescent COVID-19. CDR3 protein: CATSREVSSLRGYTF. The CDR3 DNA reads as TGTGCCACCAGCAGAGAGGTCTCGAGCCTCAGGGGCTACACCTTC.